These 17 T cell receptor beta chains were all obtained from the same sample, sequenced in a study of blood T cell repertoires in COVID-19. Sequencing used immunoSEQ multiplex PCR; TCRdb keeps in-frame clones, though not all of them. The table lists 120,000 or so clones, around 83% of them singletons. Sequencing input: peripheral blood. The receptors were sampled from a man aged 80 or over with active or convalescent COVID-19.

The CDR3 DNA sequence: TGTGCCAGCAGTGTCACCGGCGGGTCCCAAACCTTC. Translating gives CASSVTGGSQTF. This chain links TRBV6-4 with TRBJ1-2, with D hard to call. The length of the CDR3 is 12 residues. Germline V gene data show CDR1 as MRHNA and CDR2 as SNTAGT. V was pared by 4 bases and J by 14 bases, with 17 bases between.

The chain uses TRBV6-6 and TRBJ1-6; D unresolved. The length of the CDR3 is 15 residues. Trimming pared 0 bases from V and 4 bases from J, leaving 7 bases between. Germline loops: CDR1 MNHNY, CDR2 SVGAGI (reference sequence). CDR3: CASSYSREYNSPLHF. DNA of the CDR3: TGTGCCAGCAGTTACTCTCGGGAATATAATTCACCCCTCCACTTT.

This clone was recorded only once. The chain links TRBV7-9 to TRBJ2-1; D perhaps matches TRBD1 (6 bases). V lost 1 base, J lost 2 bases, and 9 bases lay in between. Germline V gives CDR1 SEHNR, CDR2 FQNEAQ (reference sequence). This CDR3 spans 15 amino acids. As DNA, the CDR3 is TGTGCCAGCAGCTTAGGGGACATTACCTACAATGAGCAGTTCTTC. It encodes CASSLGDITYNEQFF.

Within the sample, this clone is medium-sized. This rearrangement joins TRBV7-9 to TRBJ1-5; TRBD1 aligns across 10 bases. Germline V gives CDR1 SEHNR, CDR2 FQNEAQ (reference sequence). This CDR3 region has 18 residues. V lost 3 bases to trimming and J lost 3 bases; unmatched junction nucleotides: 11. The CDR3 DNA is TGTGCCAGCAGCTTTTCGGGACAGGGGACCCTGTACAATCAGCCCCAGCATTTT. Residues: CASSFSGQGTLYNQPQHF.

The chain employs TRBV27 and TRBJ2-5, with 8 bases fitting TRBD2. The germline CDR1 and CDR2 sequences are MNHEY and SMNVEV (reference sequence). The CDR3 has 15 amino acids. With V trimmed by 5 bases and J by 6 bases, 11 bases remained unmatched. CDR3 nucleotides: TGTGCCAGCAGTAGCGGGGGAGACCCGGTAAAGACCCAGTACTTC. Translated, it gives CASSSGGDPVKTQYF.

The CDR3 sequence: CSASPRPLSGNTIYF. CDR3 bases: TGCAGTGCTAGTCCCCGTCCTCTCTCTGGAAACACCATATATTTT. The genes are TRBV20-1 and TRBJ1-3, with D hard to call. Germline values: CDR1 DFQATT, CDR2 SNEGSKA (reference sequence). CDR3 size: 15 residues. Deletions cut 3 bases from V and 0 bases from J, with 12 bases between.

The CDR3 here is CASQRDLGTDTQYF. Written as DNA, the CDR3 is TGTGCTAGTCAGAGGGACTTAGGCACAGATACGCAGTATTTT. V usage is TRBV12-5 and J usage is TRBJ2-3, with D possibly TRBD2 on 6 matching bases. Germline CDR1 reads LGHNT; CDR2 reads FRNRAP. Trimming cost V 8 bases and J 1 base, with 13 bases left between them. The CDR3 has 14 amino acids.

Only one count was recorded for this clone. This sequence joins TRBV2 and TRBJ2-5; D is unresolved. With 5 bases removed from V and 7 bases from J, the gap between germline ends came to 11 bases. The CDR3 consists of 12 residues. Germline V gives CDR1 SNHLY, CDR2 FYNNEI. The CDR3 protein is CASSYVLGTQYF. For the CDR3, the DNA is TGTGCCAGCAGTTACGTCCTCGGGACCCAGTACTTC.

This chain joins TRBV9 and TRBJ2-1, with D maybe TRBD2 (7 bases). Germline CDR1 and CDR2: SGDLS and YYNGEE. V was trimmed by 3 bases and J by 1 base, leaving 14 bases between them. There are 16 residues in the CDR3. The CDR3 spells CASSEEGGTSYNEQFF. The CDR3 DNA sequence: TGTGCCAGCAGCGAGGAGGGGGGGACATCCTACAATGAGCAGTTCTTC.

The gene calls are TRBV10-3 and TRBJ2-5; maybe TRBD2 (7 bases). From germline, CDR1 is ENHRY and CDR2 SYGVKD. The V end lost 8 bases, the J end lost 3 bases, and 25 bases lay between the germline ends. CDR3 length: 17 amino acids. The CDR3 sequence is CAIGRGDEGGYEETQYF. The DNA for the CDR3 is TGTGCCATCGGGAGGGGAGATGAGGGGGGGTATGAAGAGACCCAGTACTTC.

This clone was recorded once. V and J are TRBV28 and TRBJ2-4; D gene uncertain. V lost 3 bases and J lost 6, with 9 bases in between. Germline values: CDR1 MDHEN, CDR2 SYDVKM. The CDR3 runs 13 residues. The CDR3 region has the DNA TGTGCCAGCAGTTTCCACAGCACAAACATTCAGTACTTC. Translated: CASSFHSTNIQYF.

The V call is TRBV5-1, the J call TRBJ2-1, with 9 bases aligning to TRBD1. This CDR3 region has 15 residues. The germline V gene encodes CDR1 SGHRS and CDR2 YFSETQ. V gave up 0 bases and J gave up 6 bases; unmatched junction bases: 4. DNA for the CDR3: TGCGCCAGCAGCTTGGGACAGGGGGTGTTCAATGAGCAGTTCTTC. As protein: CASSLGQGVFNEQFF.

The chain has TRBV5-5 and TRBJ2-1; D ambiguous. Between the trimmed V and J ends, which lost 1 base and 10 bases, there was a span of 9 bases. The CDR3 spans 12 residues. Germline CDR1 reads SGHKS; CDR2 reads YYEKEE (reference sequence). The CDR3 nucleotides are TGTGCCAGCAGCTTGTTACAATGGGAGCAGTTCTTC. Its translation: CASSLLQWEQFF.

V is TRBV7-2 and J is TRBJ1-4; 9 positions match TRBD1. Germline trimming cut 5 bases from V and 2 bases from J; bases unmatched to any gene: 6. CDR1 SGHTA and CDR2 FQGNSA come from the germline V gene. The CDR3 extends over 16 amino acids. CDR3 in DNA: TGTGCCAGCAGCCTACTACAGGGGGCGACTAATGAAAAACTGTTTTTT. Translation: CASSLLQGATNEKLFF.

The rearrangement links TRBV30 to TRBJ1-6, with D tentatively TRBD1 (5 bases). The CDR3 contains 12 residues. Per the germline V gene, CDR1 is GTSNPN and CDR2 is SVGIG (reference sequence). V shed 5 bases and J shed 6 bases, with 8 bases lying between them. The chain's CDR3 is CAWVTVNSPLHF. The CDR3 DNA reads as TGTGCCTGGGTGACAGTTAATTCACCCCTCCACTTT.

The chain uses TRBV28 and TRBJ1-5; 8 bases are a match to TRBD1. The germline CDR1 and CDR2 sequences are MDHEN and SYDVKM. V was clipped by 6 bases and J by 5 bases; unmatched bases: 3. This CDR3 is 13 amino acids long. DNA of the CDR3: TGTGCCAGCAGATCGACAGGGGATCAGCCCCAGCATTTT. Its translation: CASRSTGDQPQHF.

The chain links TRBV5-1 to TRBJ2-3; the match to TRBD2 covers 14 bases. V dropped 4 bases and J dropped 5; count of bases not matched to a gene: 9. Per the germline V gene, CDR1 is SGHRS and CDR2 is YFSETQ. CDR3 length: 17 residues. DNA for the CDR3: TGCGCCAGCAGCAGGATTTGGACTAGCGGGGGGATAGATACGCAGTATTTT. It is translated as CASSRIWTSGGIDTQYF.